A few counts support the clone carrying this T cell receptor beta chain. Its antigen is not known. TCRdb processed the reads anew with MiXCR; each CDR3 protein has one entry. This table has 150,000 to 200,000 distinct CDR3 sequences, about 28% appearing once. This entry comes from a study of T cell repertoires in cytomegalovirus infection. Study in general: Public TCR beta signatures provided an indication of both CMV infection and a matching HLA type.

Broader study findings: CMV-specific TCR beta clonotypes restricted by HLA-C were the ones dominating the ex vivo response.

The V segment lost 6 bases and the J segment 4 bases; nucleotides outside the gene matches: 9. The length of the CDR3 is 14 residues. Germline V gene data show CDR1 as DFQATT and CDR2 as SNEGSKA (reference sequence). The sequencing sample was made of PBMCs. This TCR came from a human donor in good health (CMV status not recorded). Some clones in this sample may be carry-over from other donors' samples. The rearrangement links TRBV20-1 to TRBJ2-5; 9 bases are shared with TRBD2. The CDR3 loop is CSAPSGLATETQYF. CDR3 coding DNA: TGCAGTGCCCCGTCGGGACTAGCAACAGAGACCCAGTACTTC.